The 3 T cell receptor beta chains listed next were all sequenced from one sample in a study of OX40 agonist ivuxolimab in advanced cancers. Assay: immunoSEQ multiplex PCR; the TCRdb copy retains only in-frame clones and omits some. The sample lists roughly 100,000 clones, around 80% occurring once. The source material was CD4+ or CD8+ T cells sorted from blood, sampled in a trial of the OX40 agonist ivuxolimab. These receptors all come from an adult with an advanced solid tumor such as melanoma, head and neck, liver or kidney cancer.

This clone was observed a few times. As DNA, the CDR3 is TGTGCCAGCAGTATAGTGACACTTAACACCGGGGAGCTGTTTTTT. The encoded protein is CASSIVTLNTGELFF. V gene TRBV28 combines with J gene TRBJ2-2; D is unclear. Per germline, CDR1 MDHEN and CDR2 SYDVKM. V lost 5 bases and J lost 2, with 12 bases in between. The CDR3 consists of 15 residues.

The chain recombines TRBV2 with TRBJ1-6; D remains unclear. Germline CDR1 and CDR2: SNHLY and FYNNEI. V lost 8 bases and J 0 bases, leaving 8 bases between the germline ends. CDR3 length equals 14 residues. In DNA, the CDR3 is TGTGCCAGCGACCGGAGCTCCTATAATTCACCCCTCCACTTT. Amino acid sequence: CASDRSSYNSPLHF. Full variable domain (remainder filled in from reference TRBV2 and TRBJ1-6): EPEVTQTPSHQVTQMGQEVILRCVPISNHLYFYWYRQILGQKVEFLVSFYNNEISEKSEIFDDQFSVERPDGSNFTLKIRSTKLEDSAMYFCASDRSSYNSPLHFGNGTRLTVT.

The genes are TRBV2 and TRBJ2-4, with 9 bases identical to TRBD1. Per germline, CDR1 SNHLY and CDR2 FYNNEI. The CDR3 has 13 residues. Germline trimming cut 7 bases from V and 5 bases from J; bases unmatched to any gene: 3. The CDR3 here is CASTTGGENIQYF. CDR3 DNA sequence: TGTGCCAGCACTACAGGGGGCGAAAACATTCAGTACTTC.